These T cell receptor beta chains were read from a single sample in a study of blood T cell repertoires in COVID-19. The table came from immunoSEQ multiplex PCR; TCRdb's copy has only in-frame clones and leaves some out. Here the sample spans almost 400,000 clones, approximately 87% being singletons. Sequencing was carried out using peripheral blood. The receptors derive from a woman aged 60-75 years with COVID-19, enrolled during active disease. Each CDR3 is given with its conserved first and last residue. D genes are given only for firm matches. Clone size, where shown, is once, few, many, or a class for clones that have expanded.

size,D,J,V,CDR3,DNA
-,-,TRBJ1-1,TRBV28,CASTLRGEAFF,TGTGCCAGCACCCTCCGGGGTGAAGCTTTCTTT
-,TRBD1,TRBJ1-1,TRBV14,CASSLRRDSNTEAFF,TGTGCCAGCAGCCTCCGCCGGGACAGCAACACTGAAGCTTTCTTT
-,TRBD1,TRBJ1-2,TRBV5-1,CASSWDRLGYTF,TGCGCCAGCAGCTGGGACAGACTTGGCTACACCTTC
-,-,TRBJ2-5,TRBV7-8,CASSLRTRGRSETQYF,TGTGCCAGCAGCTTACGAACCAGGGGAAGGAGCGAGACCCAGTACTTC
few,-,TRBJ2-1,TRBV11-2,CASSFLGVLANEQFF,TGTGCCAGCAGCTTTTTAGGAGTACTGGCCAATGAGCAGTTCTTC
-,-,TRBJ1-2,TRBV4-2,CASSQVNLGGDGYTF,TGTGCCAGCAGCCAAGTAAATCTGGGGGGTGATGGCTACACCTTC
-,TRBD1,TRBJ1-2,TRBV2,CASSEDRGNYGYTF,TGTGCCAGCAGTGAGGACAGGGGTAACTATGGCTACACCTTC
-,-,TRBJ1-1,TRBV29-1,CSVDLPQIEAFF,TGCAGCGTTGATTTACCGCAGATTGAAGCTTTCTTT
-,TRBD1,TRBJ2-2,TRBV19,CASIKTGGGFYPGELFF,TGTGCCAGCATAAAGACAGGGGGCGGGTTTTATCCCGGGGAGCTGTTTTTT
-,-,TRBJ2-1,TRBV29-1,CSVGRGSSYNEQFF,TGCAGCGTTGGACGGGGGAGCTCCTACAATGAGCAGTTCTTC
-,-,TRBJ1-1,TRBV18,CASSLVDSEAFF,TGTGCCAGCTCACTCGTCGACTCTGAAGCTTTCTTT
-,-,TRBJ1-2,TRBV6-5,CASSQGRVYGYTF,TGTGCCAGCAGTCAGGGCAGGGTTTATGGCTACACCTTC
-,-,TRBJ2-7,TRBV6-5,CASSWYRDPSYEQYF,TGTGCCAGCAGTTGGTACAGGGATCCCTCCTACGAGCAGTACTTC
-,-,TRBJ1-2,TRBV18,CASSPRGDYGYTF,TGTGCCAGCTCACCCCGGGGGGATTATGGCTACACCTTC
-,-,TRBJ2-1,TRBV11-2,CASSRGGGNEQFF,TGTGCCAGCAGCCGCGGAGGAGGTAATGAGCAGTTCTTC
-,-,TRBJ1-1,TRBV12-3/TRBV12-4,CACRNRMNTEAFF,TGTGCCTGCCGGAACAGGATGAACACTGAAGCTTTCTTT
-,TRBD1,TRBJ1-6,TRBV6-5,CASRSGTVFPLHF,TGTGCCAGCAGGTCGGGGACAGTATTTCCCCTCCACTTT
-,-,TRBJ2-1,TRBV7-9,CASSLTELSRRGEQFF,TGTGCCAGCAGCTTAACGGAGCTTTCTCGCAGGGGTGAGCAGTTCTTC
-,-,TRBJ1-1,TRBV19,CASSEGDDTEAFF,TGTGCCAGTAGTGAGGGAGACGACACTGAAGCTTTCTTT
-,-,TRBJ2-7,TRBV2,CASSETGFYEQYF,TGTGCCAGCAGTGAAACAGGGTTTTACGAGCAGTACTTC
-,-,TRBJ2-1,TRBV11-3,CASSLGLTGNEQFF,TGTGCCAGCAGCTTAGGTCTTACAGGGAATGAGCAGTTCTTC
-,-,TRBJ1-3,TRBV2,CASLGAGPGNTIYF,TGTGCCAGCCTTGGGGCAGGACCTGGAAACACCATATATTTT
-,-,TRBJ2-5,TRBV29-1,CSVEARAGDETQYF,TGCAGCGTTGAAGCGCGGGCAGGGGACGAGACCCAGTACTTC
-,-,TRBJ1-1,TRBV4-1,CASSQGFLSTEAFF,TGCGCCAGCAGCCAAGGGTTCCTTAGCACTGAAGCTTTCTTT
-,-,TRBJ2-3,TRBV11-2,CASSFTSGILGTQYF,TGTGCCAGCAGCTTTACTAGTGGGATTTTGGGAACGCAGTATTTT
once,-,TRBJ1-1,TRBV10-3,CAISGDSLAMNTEAFF,TGTGCCATCAGTGGAGACAGCCTTGCAATGAACACTGAAGCTTTCTTT
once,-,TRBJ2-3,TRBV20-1,CSASRGGRGGDTQYF,TGCAGTGCTAGTCGTGGGGGCCGAGGGGGAGATACGCAGTATTTT
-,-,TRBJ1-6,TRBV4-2,CASSRPRGQAHSPLHF,TGTGCCAGCAGCCGCCCCCGAGGGCAAGCGCATTCACCCCTCCACTTT
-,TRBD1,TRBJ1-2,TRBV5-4,CASSPQGGHLYGYTF,TGTGCCAGCAGCCCACAGGGGGGCCACCTCTATGGCTACACCTTC
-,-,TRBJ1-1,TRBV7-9,CASSLNRELNTEAFF,TGTGCCAGCAGCTTGAACCGGGAGCTGAACACTGAAGCTTTCTTT
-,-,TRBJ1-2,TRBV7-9,CASSLRDSYGYTF,TGTGCCAGCAGCTTACGGGATAGCTATGGCTACACCTTC
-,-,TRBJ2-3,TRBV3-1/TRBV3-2,CASSHHGGRGDTQYF,TGTGCCAGCAGCCACCACGGAGGCAGGGGAGATACGCAGTATTTT
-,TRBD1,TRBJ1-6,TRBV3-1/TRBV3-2,CASSQELGRGRTYNSPLHF,TGTGCCAGCAGCCAAGAGTTAGGCAGGGGGAGGACCTATAATTCACCCCTCCACTTT
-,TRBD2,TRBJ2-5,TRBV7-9,CASSPRGTSGGETQYF,TGTGCCAGCAGCCCCCGAGGGACTAGCGGGGGAGAGACCCAGTACTTC
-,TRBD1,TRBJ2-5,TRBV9,CASSVSPGTGQETQYF,TGTGCCAGCAGCGTAAGCCCCGGGACAGGTCAAGAGACCCAGTACTTC
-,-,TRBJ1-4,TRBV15,CATSPLQGLAEKLFF,TGTGCCACCAGCCCCCTCCAGGGGTTAGCGGAAAAACTGTTTTTT
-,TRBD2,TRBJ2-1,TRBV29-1,CSVRVAGEQFF,TGCAGCGTTCGCGTAGCGGGTGAGCAGTTCTTC
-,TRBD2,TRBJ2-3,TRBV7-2,CASSRKTSGGESTDTQYF,TGTGCCAGCAGTCGAAAGACTAGCGGGGGGGAGAGCACAGATACGCAGTATTTT
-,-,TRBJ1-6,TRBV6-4,CASRSTGNPNSPLHF,TGTGCCAGCAGATCTACAGGGAACCCTAATTCACCCCTCCACTTT
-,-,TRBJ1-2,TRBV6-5,CASSYSGGGIGYGYTF,TGTGCCAGCAGTTACTCGGGCGGGGGCATCGGCTATGGCTACACCTTC
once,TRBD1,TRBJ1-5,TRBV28,CASRQTGGTNQPQHF,TGTGCCAGCAGACAAACAGGGGGTACCAATCAGCCCCAGCATTTT
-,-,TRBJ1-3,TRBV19,CASSATGWPGNTIYF,TGTGCCAGTAGTGCGACAGGCTGGCCTGGAAACACCATATATTTT
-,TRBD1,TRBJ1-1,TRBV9,CASSAGTGWIFF,TGTGCCAGCAGCGCCGGGACAGGCTGGATTTTCTTT
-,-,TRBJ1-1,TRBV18,CASSGQGLNTEAFF,TGTGCCAGCTCCGGCCAGGGATTGAACACTGAAGCTTTCTTT
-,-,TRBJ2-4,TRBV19,CASSIAGTKNIQYF,TGTGCCAGTAGTATAGCGGGGACCAAAAACATTCAGTACTTC
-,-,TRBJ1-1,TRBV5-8,CASSLVSEAFF,TGTGCCAGCAGCTTGGTGAGTGAAGCTTTCTTT